The clone carrying this T cell receptor beta chain was counted between two and nine times. No antigen is known for it. The sample comes from a study of T-cell reconstitution after alpha-beta-depleted transplantation in children. The study, taken as a whole, reports: Counts and diversity of T cells one year after transplant came mostly from newly produced T cells.

Unique molecular identifiers were incorporated into the prepared TCRbeta library. TCRdb re-derived calls from the PCR reads in MiXCR, one entry per CDR3 protein. This table holds a few hundred thousand distinct CDR3 sequences, around a tenth found once. CDR3 length: 14 amino acids. The V end lost 3 bases, the J end lost 4 bases, and 11 bases lay between the germline ends. CDR1 is LGHDT, CDR2 YNNKEL, per germline (reference sequence). Sequenced here: PBMCs, sampled before TCRalphabeta/CD19-depleted stem cell transplant. The receptor was isolated from a boy less than two years old with acute myeloid leukemia, due to receive a stem cell transplant. The chain employs TRBV3-1 and TRBJ2-3; a possible D gene is TRBD1 (6 bases). CDR3 DNA sequence: TGTGCCAGCAGCCAGAGGGGGAAGCCAGATACGCAGTATTTT. The encoded protein is CASSQRGKPDTQYF.